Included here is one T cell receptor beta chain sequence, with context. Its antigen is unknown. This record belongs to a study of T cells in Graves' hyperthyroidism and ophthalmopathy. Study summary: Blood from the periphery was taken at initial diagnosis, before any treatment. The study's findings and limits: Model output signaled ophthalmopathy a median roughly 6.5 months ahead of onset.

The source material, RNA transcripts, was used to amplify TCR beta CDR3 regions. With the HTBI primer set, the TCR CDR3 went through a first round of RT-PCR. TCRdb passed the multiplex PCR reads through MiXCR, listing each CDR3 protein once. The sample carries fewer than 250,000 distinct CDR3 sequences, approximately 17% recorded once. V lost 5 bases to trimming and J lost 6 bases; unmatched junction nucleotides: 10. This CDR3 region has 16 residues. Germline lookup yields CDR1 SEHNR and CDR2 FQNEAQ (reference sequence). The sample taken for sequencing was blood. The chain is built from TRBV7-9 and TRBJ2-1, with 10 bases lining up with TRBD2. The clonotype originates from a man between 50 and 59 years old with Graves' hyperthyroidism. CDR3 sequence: CASSPPSGSRGNEQFF. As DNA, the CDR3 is TGTGCCAGCAGCCCACCTAGCGGGAGTAGAGGCAATGAGCAGTTCTTC.